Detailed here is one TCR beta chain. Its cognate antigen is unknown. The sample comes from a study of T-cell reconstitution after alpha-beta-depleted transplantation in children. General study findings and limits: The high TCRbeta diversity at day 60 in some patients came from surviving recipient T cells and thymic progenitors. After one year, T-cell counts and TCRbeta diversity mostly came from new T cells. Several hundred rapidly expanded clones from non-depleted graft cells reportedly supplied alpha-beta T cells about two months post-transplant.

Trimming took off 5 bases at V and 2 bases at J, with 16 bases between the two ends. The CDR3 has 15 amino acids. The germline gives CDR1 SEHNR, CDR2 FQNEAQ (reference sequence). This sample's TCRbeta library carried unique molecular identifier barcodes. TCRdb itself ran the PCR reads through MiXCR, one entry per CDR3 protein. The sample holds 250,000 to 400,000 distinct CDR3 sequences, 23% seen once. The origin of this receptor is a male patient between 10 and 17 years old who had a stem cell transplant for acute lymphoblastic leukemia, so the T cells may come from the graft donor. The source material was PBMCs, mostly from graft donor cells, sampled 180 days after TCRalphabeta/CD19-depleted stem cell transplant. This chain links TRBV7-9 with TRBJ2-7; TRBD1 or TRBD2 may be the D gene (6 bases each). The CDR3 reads CASSPILRGAYEQYF. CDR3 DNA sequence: TGTGCCAGCAGCCCGATCCTGAGGGGGGCCTACGAGCAGTACTTC.